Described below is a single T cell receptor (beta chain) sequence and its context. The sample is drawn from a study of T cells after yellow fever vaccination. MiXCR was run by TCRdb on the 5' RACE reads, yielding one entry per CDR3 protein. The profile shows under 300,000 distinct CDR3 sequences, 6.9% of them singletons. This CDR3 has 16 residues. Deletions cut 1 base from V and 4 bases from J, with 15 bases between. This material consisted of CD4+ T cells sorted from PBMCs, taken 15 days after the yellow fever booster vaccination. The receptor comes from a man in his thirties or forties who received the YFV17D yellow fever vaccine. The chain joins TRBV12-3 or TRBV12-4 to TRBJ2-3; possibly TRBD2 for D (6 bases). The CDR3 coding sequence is TGTGCCAGCAGTTTAGGTCGGGAGTCGTCCCCAGATACGCAGTATTTT. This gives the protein CASSLGRESSPDTQYF.